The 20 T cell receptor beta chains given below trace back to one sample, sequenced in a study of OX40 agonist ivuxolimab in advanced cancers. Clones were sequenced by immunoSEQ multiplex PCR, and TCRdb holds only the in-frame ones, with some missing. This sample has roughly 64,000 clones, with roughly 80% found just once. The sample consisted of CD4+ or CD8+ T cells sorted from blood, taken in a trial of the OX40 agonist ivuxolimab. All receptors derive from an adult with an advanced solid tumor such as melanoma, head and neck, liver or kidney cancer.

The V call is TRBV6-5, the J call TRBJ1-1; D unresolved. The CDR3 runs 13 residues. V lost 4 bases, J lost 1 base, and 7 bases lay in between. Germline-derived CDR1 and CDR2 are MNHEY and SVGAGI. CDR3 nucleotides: TGTGCCAGCAGTTTACAGAGGAACACTGAAGCTTTCTTT. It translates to CASSLQRNTEAFF.

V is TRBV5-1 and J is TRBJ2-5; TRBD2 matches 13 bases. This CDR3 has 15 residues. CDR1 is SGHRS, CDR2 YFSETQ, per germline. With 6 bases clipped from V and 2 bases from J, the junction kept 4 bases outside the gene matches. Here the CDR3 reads CASNGLAGVQETQYF. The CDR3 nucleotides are TGCGCCAGCAACGGACTAGCGGGGGTTCAAGAGACCCAGTACTTC.

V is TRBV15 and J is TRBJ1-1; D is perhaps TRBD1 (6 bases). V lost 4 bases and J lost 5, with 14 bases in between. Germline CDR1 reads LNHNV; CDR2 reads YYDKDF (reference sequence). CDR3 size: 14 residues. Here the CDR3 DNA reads TGTGCCACCAGCAAGGACAGTCTGGGGACTGAAGCTTTCTTT. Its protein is CATSKDSLGTEAFF. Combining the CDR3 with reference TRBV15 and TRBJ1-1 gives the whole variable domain DAMVIQNPRYQVTQFGKPVTLSCSQTLNHNVMYWYQQKSSQAPKLLFHYYDKDFNNEADTPDNFQSRRPNTSFCFLDIRSPGLGDTAMYLCATSKDSLGTEAFFGQGTRLTVV.

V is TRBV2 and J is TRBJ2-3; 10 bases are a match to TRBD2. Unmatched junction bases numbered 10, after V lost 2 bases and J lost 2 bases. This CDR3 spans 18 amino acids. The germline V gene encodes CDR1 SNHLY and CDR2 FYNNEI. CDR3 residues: CASSERLAGDFVTDTQYF. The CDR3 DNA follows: TGTGCCAGCAGTGAAAGGCTAGCGGGGGATTTTGTCACAGATACGCAGTATTTT.

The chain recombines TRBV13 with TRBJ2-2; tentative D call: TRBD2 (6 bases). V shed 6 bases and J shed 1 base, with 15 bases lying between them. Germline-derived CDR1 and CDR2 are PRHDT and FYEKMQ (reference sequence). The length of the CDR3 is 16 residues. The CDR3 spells CASSTVAELNTGELFF. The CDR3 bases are TGTGCCAGCAGTACGGTAGCGGAGCTGAACACCGGGGAGCTGTTTTTT.

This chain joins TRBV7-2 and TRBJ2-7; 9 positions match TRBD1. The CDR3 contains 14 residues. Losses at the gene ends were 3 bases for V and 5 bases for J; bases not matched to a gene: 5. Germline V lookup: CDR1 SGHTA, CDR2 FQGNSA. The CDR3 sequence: CASSLGQGGHEQYF. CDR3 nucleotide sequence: TGTGCCAGCAGCTTGGGACAGGGAGGACACGAGCAGTACTTC.

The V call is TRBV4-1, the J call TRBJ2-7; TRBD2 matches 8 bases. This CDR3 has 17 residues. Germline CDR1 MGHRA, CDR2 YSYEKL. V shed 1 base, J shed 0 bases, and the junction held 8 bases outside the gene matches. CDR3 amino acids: CASSQGGGAGDSYEQYF. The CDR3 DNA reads TGCGCCAGCAGCCAAGGTGGCGGAGCGGGGGACTCCTACGAGCAGTACTTC.

CDR3 sequence (DNA): TGTGCCAGCAGTCCCTCGCGGGAGCCCCCAGATACGCAGTATTTT. Translation gives CASSPSREPPDTQYF. The V call is TRBV6-5, the J call TRBJ2-3, with 7 bases that match TRBD2. The J segment lost 4 bases and the V segment lost 5 bases, leaving 9 bases of the junction unmatched. The CDR3 spans 15 residues. CDR1 MNHEY and CDR2 SVGAGI come from the germline V gene.

This chain's CDR3 is CASSVTPDLKNIQYF. CDR3 nucleotide sequence: TGTGCCAGCAGCGTCACACCGGACCTGAAAAACATTCAGTACTTC. The chain employs TRBV9 and TRBJ2-4; no firm D call. CDR1 and CDR2 from the germline V gene are SGDLS and YYNGEE. Trimming took 2 bases from V and 4 from J, leaving 13 bases between them. The CDR3 is made up of 15 amino acids.

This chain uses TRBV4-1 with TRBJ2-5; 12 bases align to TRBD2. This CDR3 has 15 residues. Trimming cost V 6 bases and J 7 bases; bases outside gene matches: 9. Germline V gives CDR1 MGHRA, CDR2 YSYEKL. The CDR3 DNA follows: TGCGCCAGCAGGAATGGACTAGCGGGAAGAGCGACCCAGTACTTC. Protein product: CASRNGLAGRATQYF.

The CDR3 reads CASSYWGKGSGEAFF. In nucleotides, the CDR3 is TGTGCCAGCAGTTACTGGGGGAAGGGAAGCGGTGAAGCTTTCTTT. The rearrangement links TRBV6-5 to TRBJ1-1, with a tentative D call TRBD1 (5 bases). The germline CDR1 and CDR2 sequences are MNHEY and SVGAGI. CDR3 length: 15 amino acids. The V gene lost 1 base and the J gene lost 7 bases, with 16 bases spanning the gap.

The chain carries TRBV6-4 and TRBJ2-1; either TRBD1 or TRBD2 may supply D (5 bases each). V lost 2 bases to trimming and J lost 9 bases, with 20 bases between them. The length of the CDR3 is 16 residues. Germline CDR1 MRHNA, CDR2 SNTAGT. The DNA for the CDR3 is TGTGCCAGCAGTGACGGGACCAGGGCTGAGGGTTGTGAGCAGTTCTTC. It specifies CASSDGTRAEGCEQFF.

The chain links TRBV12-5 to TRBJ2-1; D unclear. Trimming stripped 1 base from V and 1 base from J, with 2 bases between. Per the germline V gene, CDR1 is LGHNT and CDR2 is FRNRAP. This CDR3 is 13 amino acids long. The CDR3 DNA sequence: TGTGCTAGTGGTTTGGCTTCCTACAATGAGCAGTTCTTC. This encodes CASGLASYNEQFF.

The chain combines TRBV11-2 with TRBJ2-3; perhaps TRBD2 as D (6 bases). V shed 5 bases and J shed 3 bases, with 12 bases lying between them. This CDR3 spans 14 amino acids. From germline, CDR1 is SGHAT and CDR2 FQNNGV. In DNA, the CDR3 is TGTGCCAGCAGCCCTGTGGGGGGTACAGATACGCAGTATTTT. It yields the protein CASSPVGGTDTQYF.

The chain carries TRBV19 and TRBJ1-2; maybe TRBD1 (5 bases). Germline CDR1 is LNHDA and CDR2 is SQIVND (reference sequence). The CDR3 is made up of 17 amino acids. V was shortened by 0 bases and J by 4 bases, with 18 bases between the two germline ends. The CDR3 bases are TGTGCCAGTAGTATAGATGCTGGGGGGTCCATGCTCTATGGCTACACCTTC. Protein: CASSIDAGGSMLYGYTF.

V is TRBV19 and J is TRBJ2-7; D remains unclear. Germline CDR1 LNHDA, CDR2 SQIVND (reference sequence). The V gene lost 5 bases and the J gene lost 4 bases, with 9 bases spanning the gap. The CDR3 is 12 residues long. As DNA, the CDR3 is TGTGCCAGTAGTGTGGGCGCTTACGAGCAGTACTTC. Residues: CASSVGAYEQYF.

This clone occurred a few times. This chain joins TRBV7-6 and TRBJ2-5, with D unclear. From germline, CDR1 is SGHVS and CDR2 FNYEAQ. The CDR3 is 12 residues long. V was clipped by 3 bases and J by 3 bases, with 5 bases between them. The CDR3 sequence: CASSFTKETQYF. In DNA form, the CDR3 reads TGTGCCAGCAGCTTTACCAAAGAGACCCAGTACTTC.

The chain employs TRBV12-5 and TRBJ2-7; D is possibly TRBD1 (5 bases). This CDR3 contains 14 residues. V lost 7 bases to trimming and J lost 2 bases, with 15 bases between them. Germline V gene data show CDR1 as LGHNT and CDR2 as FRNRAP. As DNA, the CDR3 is TGTGCTAGTGCCTCAACACAGGACCCCTACGAGCAGTACTTC. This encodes CASASTQDPYEQYF.

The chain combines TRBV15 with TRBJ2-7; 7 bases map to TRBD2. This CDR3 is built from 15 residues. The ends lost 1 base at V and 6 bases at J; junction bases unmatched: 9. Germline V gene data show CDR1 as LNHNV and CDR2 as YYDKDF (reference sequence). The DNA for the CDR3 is TGTGCCACCAGCAGAGGGGGGGGGACCGCCCCCGAGCAGTACTTC. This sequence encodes CATSRGGGTAPEQYF.

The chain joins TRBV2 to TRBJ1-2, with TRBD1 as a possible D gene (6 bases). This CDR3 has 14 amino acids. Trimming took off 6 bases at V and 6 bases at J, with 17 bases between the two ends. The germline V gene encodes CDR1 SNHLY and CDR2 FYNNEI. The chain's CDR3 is CASSREAGANGYTF. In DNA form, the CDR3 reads TGTGCCAGCAGCAGGGAGGCAGGGGCAAATGGCTACACCTTC.